This T cell receptor (beta chain) appears in the sequencing data of a study of cytomegalovirus exposure and HLA in healthy donors. General study findings and limits: Previous analysis showed most TCR beta V segments were productive about 87% or about 30% of the time.

The PCR used 60 Vbeta and 13 Jbeta primers. Original methodology: Per a later analysis, the number of unique TCR beta chains was about 80 million, of which 9 million to 14 million were shared. Profiling relied on immunoSEQ multiplex PCR, and the TCRdb table lists in-frame clones only, not all of them. V, J and clone size are taken as reported in that table, and D and trimming were inferred from the DNA itself. The table has 150,000 to 200,000 clones, roughly 74% seen once. This CDR3 is 16 amino acids long. Trimming at V came to 1 base and at J to 1 base, leaving 4 bases not matched to a gene. The germline V gene has CDR1 LGHNA and CDR2 YNFKEQ. Details on this clone: What it binds is unknown.

The origin of this receptor is a male donor in good health and CMV-seronegative. The rearrangement links TRBV4-2 to TRBJ2-3; 8 nucleotides align to TRBD2. Sequencing was performed on PBMCs. The CDR3 DNA follows: TGTGCCAGCAGCCAAGCCGAGACTAGCGGCACAGATACGCAGTATTTT. This gives the protein CASSQAETSGTDTQYF.